Sequencing of this T cell receptor (beta chain) was carried out in a study of blood T cell repertoires in COVID-19. In the authors' workflow: Researchers report that nucleated cell counts were estimated from reference gene primer amplification. This table comes from immunoSEQ multiplex PCR, and its TCRdb copy is limited to in-frame clones, with some not included. V and J calls and clone size follow that table, whereas D and trimming were derived from the DNA. The repertoire includes approximately 240,000 clones, about 88% of them detected once, and 2% to 2.5% sits in the top ten. Trimming took 7 bases from V and 6 from J; bases not matched to a gene: 14. The CDR3 covers 17 residues. This clone was seen a handful of times.

The sequencing sample was made of peripheral blood. This receptor was identified in a woman between 35 and 50 years old who had recovered from COVID-19. V usage is TRBV5-3 and J usage is TRBJ1-5, with 12 bases aligning to TRBD1. TRBV5-3 is classed as an ORF, of uncertain function. The CDR3 nucleotides read TGTGCCAGACCCGACCGAGGGACAGGGGGCTGGTTTCAGCCCCAGCATTTT. It is translated as CARPDRGTGGWFQPQHF.